This T cell receptor beta chain was identified during a study of T cells after yellow fever vaccination. Trimming took 3 bases from V and 2 from J, leaving 11 bases between them. The CDR3 is made up of 14 amino acids. Germline assignment: CDR1 SNHLY and CDR2 FYNNEI. TCRdb analysed the 5' RACE reads with MiXCR anew, one entry per CDR3 protein. The table records about 160,000 distinct CDR3 sequences, 5.5% to 7.5% of them present only once. Overall study findings and caveats: Though weaker, the secondary response peaked faster, on day 5 versus 15.

At least ten counts were recorded for this clonotype. Its antigen is not known. The sample consisted of CD4+ T cells sorted from PBMCs, taken less than 6 days after the first yellow fever vaccination. The V gene is TRBV2, the J gene TRBJ2-7, with a possible D match to TRBD1 (6 bases). The receptor was derived from a young man who received the YFV17D yellow fever vaccine. The CDR3 is CASSEGHGTYEQYV. The CDR3 DNA reads TGTGCCAGCAGTGAGGGACACGGCACCTACGAGCAGTACGTC.